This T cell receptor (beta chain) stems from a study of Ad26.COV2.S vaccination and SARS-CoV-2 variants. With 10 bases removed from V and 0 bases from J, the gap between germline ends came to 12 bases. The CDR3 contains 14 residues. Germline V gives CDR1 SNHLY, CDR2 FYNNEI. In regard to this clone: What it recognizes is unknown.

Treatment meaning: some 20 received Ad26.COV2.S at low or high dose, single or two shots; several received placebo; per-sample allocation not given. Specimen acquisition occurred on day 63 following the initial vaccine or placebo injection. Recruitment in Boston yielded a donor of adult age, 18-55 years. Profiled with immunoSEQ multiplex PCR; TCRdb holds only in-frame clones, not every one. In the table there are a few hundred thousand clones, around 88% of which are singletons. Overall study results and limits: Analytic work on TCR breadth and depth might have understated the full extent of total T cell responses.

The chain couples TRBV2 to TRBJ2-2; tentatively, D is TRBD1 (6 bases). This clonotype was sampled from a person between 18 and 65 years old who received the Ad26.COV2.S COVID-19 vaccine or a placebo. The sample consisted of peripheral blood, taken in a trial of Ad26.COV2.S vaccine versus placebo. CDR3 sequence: CATAGQTNTGELFF. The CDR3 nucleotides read TGTGCCACTGCCGGACAGACGAACACCGGGGAGCTGTTTTTT. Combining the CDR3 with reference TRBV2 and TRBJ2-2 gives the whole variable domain EPEVTQTPSHQVTQMGQEVILRCVPISNHLYFYWYRQILGQKVEFLVSFYNNEISEKSEIFDDQFSVERPDGSNFTLKIRSTKLEDSAMYFCATAGQTNTGELFFGEGSRLTVL.